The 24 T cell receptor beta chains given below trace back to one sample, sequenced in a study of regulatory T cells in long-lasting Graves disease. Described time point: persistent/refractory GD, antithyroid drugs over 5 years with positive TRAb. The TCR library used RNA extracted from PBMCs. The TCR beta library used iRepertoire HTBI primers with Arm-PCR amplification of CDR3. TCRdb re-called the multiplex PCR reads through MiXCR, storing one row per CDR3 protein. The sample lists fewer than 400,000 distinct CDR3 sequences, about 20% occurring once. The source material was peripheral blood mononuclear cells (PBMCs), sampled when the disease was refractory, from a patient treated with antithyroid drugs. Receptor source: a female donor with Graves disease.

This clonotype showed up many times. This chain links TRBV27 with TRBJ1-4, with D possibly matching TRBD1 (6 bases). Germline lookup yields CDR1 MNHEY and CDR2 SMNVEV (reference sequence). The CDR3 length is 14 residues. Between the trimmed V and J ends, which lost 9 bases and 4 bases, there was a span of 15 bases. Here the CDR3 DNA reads TGTGCCAGGAGCGGGACAAGGGATAATGAAAAACTGTTTTTT. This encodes CARSGTRDNEKLFF.

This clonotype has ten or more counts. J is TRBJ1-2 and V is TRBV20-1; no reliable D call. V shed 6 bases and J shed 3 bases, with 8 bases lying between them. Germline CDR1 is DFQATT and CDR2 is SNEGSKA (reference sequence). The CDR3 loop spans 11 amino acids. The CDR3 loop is CSAPDDYGYTF. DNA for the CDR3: TGCAGTGCCCCCGACGACTATGGCTACACCTTC.

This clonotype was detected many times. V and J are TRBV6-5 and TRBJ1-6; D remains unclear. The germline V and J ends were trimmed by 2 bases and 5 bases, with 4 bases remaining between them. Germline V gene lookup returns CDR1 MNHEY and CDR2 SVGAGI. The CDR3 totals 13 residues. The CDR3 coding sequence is TGTGCCAGCAGTTACCGGCATAATTCACCCCTCCACTTT. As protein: CASSYRHNSPLHF.

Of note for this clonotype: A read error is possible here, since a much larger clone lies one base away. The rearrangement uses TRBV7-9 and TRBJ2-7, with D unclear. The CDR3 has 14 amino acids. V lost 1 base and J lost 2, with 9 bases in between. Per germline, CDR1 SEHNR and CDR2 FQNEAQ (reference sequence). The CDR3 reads CASSLGGSTYEQYF. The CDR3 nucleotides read TGTGCCAGCAGCTTAGGGGGATCCACCTACGAGCAGTACTTC.

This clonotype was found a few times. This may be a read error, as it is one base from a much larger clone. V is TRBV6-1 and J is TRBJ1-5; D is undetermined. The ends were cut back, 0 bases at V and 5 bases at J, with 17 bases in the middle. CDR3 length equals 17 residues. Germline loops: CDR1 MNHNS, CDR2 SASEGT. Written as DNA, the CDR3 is TGTGCCAGCAGTGAAGCTGGGATTTGGGGTCCCCATCAGCCCCAGCATTTT. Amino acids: CASSEAGIWGPHQPQHF.

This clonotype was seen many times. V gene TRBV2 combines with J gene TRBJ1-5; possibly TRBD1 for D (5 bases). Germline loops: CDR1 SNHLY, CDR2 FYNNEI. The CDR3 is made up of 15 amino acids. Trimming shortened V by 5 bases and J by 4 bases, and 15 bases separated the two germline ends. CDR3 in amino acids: CASSSTEARNQPQHF. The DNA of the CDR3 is TGTGCCAGCAGTTCGACAGAGGCGCGGAATCAGCCCCAGCATTTT.

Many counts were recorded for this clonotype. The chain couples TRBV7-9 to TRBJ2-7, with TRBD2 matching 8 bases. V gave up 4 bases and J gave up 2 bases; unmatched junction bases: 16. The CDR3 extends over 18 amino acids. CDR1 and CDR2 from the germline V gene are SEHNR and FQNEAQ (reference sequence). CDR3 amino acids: CASSSNLAGVRRPYEQYF. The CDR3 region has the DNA TGTGCCAGCAGCTCAAACCTAGCGGGCGTGAGGCGTCCCTACGAGCAGTACTTC.

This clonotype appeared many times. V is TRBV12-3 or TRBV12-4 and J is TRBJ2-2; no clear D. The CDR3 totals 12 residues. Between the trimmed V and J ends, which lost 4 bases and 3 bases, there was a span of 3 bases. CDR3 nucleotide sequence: TGTGCCAGCAGTTCTTACACCGGGGAGCTGTTTTTT. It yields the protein CASSSYTGELFF.

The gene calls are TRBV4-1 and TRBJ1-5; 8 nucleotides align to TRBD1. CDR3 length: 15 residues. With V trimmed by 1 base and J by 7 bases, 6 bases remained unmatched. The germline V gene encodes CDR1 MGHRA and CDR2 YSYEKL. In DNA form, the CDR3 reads TGCGCCAGCAGCCAAGGACAGGGGAATAGGCAGCCCCAGCATTTT. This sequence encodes CASSQGQGNRQPQHF.

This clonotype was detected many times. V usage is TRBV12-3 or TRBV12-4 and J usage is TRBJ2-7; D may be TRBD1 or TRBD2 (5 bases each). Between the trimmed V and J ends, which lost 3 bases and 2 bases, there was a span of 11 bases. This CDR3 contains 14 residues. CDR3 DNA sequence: TGTGCCAGCAGTTTCCGGGACGGGACCTACGAGCAGTACTTC. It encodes CASSFRDGTYEQYF.

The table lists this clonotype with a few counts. CDR3 amino acids: CASSQGWTGANYGYTF. Written as DNA, the CDR3 is TGTGCCAGCAGCCAAGGCTGGACAGGGGCAAACTATGGCTACACCTTC. The chain recombines TRBV4-2 with TRBJ1-2, with 9 bases aligning to TRBD1. The V and J ends lost 1 base and 2 bases, in that order; junction bases with no gene match: 5. CDR3 length: 16 residues. Germline assignment: CDR1 LGHNA and CDR2 YNFKEQ.

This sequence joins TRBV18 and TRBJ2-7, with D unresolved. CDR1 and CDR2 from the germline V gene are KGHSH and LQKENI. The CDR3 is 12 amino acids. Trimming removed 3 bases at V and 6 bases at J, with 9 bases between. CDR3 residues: CASSPVGSEQYF. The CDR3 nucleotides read TGTGCCAGCTCACCCGTGGGCTCCGAGCAGTACTTC.

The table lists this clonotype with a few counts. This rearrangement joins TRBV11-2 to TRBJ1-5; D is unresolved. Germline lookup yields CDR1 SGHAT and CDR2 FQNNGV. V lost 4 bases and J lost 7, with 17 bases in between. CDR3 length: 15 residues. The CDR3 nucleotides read TGTGCCAGCAGCTCGGGATTCAAGAGTGGACAGCCCCAGCATTTT. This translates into CASSSGFKSGQPQHF.

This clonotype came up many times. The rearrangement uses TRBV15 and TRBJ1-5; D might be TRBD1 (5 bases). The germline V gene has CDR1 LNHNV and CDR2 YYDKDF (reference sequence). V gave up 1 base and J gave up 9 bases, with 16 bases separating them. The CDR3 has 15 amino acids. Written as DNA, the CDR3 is TGTGCCACCAGCAGAGGAGGGAGTGGGGGGTTGCCCCAGCATTTT. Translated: CATSRGGSGGLPQHF.

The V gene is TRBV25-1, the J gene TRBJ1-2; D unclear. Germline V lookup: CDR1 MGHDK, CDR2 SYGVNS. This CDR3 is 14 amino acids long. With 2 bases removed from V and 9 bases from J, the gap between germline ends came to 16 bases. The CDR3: CASSEISGEGSYTF. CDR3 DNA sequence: TGTGCCAGCAGTGAAATCTCCGGGGAGGGTAGCTACACCTTC.

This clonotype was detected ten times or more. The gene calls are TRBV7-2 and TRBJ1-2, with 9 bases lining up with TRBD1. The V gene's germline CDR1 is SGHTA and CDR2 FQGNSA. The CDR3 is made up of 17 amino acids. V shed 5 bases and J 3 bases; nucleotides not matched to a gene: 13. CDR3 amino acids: CASSPSRPGQGDYGYTF. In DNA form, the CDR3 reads TGTGCCAGCAGCCCTTCGCGACCGGGACAGGGAGACTATGGCTACACCTTC. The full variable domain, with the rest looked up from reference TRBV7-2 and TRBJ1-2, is GAGVSQSPSNKVTEKGKDVELRCDPISGHTALYWYRQSLGQGLEFLIYFQGNSAPDKSGLPSDRFSAERTGGSVSTLTIQRTQQEDSAVYLCASSPSRPGQGDYGYTFGSGTRLTVV.

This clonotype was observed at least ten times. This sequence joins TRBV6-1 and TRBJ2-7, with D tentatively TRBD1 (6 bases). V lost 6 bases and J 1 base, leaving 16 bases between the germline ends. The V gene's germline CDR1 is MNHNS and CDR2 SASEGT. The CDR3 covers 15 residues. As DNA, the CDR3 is TGTGCCAGCAGAGTTACCCTGACAGGTTCCTACGAGCAGTACTTC. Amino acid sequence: CASRVTLTGSYEQYF.

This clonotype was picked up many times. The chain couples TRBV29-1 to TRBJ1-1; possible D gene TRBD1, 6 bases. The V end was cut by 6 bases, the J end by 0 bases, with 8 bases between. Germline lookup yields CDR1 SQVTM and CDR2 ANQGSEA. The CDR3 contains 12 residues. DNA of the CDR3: TGCAGCGTCAGGGGATTGAACACTGAAGCTTTCTTT. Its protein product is CSVRGLNTEAFF.

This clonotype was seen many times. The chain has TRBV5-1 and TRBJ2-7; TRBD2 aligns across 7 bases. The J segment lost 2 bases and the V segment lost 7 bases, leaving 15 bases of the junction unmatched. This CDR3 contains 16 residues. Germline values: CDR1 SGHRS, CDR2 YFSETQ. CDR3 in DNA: TGCGCCAGCGCCCTTGCCGGGACTATCCCTCCCTACGAGCAGTACTTC. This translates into CASALAGTIPPYEQYF.

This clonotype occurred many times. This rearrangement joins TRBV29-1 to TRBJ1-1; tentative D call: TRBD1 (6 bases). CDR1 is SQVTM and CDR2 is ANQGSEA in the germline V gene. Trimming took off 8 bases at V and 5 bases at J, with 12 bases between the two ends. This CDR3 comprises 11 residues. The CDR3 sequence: CSSRQGTEAFF. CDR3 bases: TGCAGCTCTCGCCAGGGGACTGAAGCTTTCTTT.

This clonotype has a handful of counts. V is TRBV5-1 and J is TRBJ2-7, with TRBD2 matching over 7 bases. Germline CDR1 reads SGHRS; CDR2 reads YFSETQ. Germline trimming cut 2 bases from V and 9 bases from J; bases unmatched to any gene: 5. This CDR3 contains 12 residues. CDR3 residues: CASSLGGRGQYF. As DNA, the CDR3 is TGCGCCAGCAGCTTAGGCGGGAGAGGGCAGTACTTC.

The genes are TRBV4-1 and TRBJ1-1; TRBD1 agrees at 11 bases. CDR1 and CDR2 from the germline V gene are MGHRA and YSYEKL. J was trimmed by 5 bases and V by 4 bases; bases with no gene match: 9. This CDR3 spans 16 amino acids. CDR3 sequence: CASSRGADRGRTEAFF. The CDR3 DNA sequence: TGCGCCAGCAGCCGGGGGGCGGACAGGGGGCGAACTGAAGCTTTCTTT.

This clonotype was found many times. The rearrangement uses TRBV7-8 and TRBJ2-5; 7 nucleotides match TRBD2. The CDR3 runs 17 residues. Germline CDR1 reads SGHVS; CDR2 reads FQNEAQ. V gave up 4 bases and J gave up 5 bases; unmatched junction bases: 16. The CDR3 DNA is TGTGCCAGCAGCTACCCTCGGGGAGGGGTAACTCGGGAGACCCAGTACTTC. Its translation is CASSYPRGGVTRETQYF.

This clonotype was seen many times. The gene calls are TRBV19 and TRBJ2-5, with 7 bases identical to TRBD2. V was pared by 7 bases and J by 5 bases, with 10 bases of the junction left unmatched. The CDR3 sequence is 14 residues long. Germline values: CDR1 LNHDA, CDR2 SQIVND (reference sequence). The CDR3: CASNSGRAVETQYF. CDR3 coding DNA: TGTGCCAGTAACAGTGGGAGGGCCGTGGAGACCCAGTACTTC.